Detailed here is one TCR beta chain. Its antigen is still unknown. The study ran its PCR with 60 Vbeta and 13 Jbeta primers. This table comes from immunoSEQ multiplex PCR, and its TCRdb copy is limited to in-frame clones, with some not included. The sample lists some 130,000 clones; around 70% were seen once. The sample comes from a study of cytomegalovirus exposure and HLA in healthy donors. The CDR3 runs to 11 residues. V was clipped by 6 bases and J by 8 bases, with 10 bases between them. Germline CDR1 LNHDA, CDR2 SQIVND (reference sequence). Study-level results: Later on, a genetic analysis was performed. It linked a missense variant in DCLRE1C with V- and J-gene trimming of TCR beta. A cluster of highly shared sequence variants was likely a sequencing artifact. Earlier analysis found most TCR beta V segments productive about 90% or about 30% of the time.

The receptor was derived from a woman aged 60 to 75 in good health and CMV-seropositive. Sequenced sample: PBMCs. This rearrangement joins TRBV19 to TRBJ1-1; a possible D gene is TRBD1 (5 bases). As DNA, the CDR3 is TGTGCCAGTAGGACAGTTTCCGAAGCTTTCTTT. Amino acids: CASRTVSEAFF.